The rows below give T cell receptor beta chains drawn from one sample of a study of cytomegalovirus exposure and HLA in healthy donors. The data were produced by immunoSEQ multiplex PCR, yet TCRdb's version contains in-frame clones alone and is incomplete. The sample yields about 90,000 clones, 79% seen once. Specimen: PBMCs. The receptors shown here come from a man aged 25 to 40 in good health and CMV-seronegative. The CDR3 runs from the conserved cysteine through the conserved F or W. D genes are given only for firm matches. Clone sizes are given selectively: once, few, many, or a class where the clone is expanded.

TRBD1,once,TRBV5-1,TRBJ2-1,CASSTDRVNEQFF,TGCGCCAGCAGCACCGACAGGGTAAATGAGCAGTTCTTC
NA,NA,TRBV28,TRBJ2-1,CASSSGLTIDEQFF,TGTGCCAGCAGTTCGGGACTTACTATTGATGAGCAGTTCTTC
NA,few,TRBV5-1,TRBJ1-5,CASSLEGASNQPQHF,TGCGCCAGCAGCTTGGAAGGGGCCAGCAATCAGCCCCAGCATTTT
NA,NA,TRBV5-1,TRBJ1-4,CASSLVHGATNEKLFF,TGCGCCAGCAGCTTGGTTCACGGGGCAACTAATGAAAAACTGTTTTTT
NA,NA,TRBV19,TRBJ1-6,CASSITGANSPLHF,TGTGCCAGTAGTATTACAGGAGCTAATTCACCCCTCCACTTT
TRBD2,NA,TRBV7-9,TRBJ2-1,CASSPRASGERDEQFF,TGTGCCAGCAGCCCAAGGGCTAGCGGGGAAAGGGATGAGCAGTTCTTC
NA,once,TRBV10-2,TRBJ1-2,CASSESRAAPTDNYGYTF,TGCGCCAGCAGTGAGTCGAGGGCCGCTCCTACGGATAACTATGGCTACACCTTC
TRBD1,NA,TRBV5-1,TRBJ1-2,CASSFQGEDYGYTF,TGCGCCAGCAGCTTTCAGGGGGAAGACTATGGCTACACCTTC
NA,NA,TRBV5-1,TRBJ1-1,CASSQGTVNTEAFF,TGCGCCAGCAGCCAGGGGACGGTGAACACTGAAGCTTTCTTT
NA,NA,TRBV7-2,TRBJ1-4,CASSLLRAGNNEKLFF,TGTGCCAGCAGCTTACTTAGGGCGGGTAATAATGAAAAACTGTTTTTT
NA,NA,TRBV2,TRBJ1-6,CASSEGQNSPLHF,TGTGCCAGCAGTGAAGGGCAGAATTCACCCCTCCACTTT
NA,NA,TRBV7-9,TRBJ2-7,CASSLAGGLVGGREQYF,TGTGCCAGCAGCTTAGCGGGGGGGCTAGTCGGCGGTCGCGAGCAGTACTTC
TRBD2,medium-sized,TRBV4-3,TRBJ2-6,CASSQDGGAGANVLTF,TGCGCCAGCAGCCAAGATGGGGGGGCTGGGGCCAACGTCCTGACTTTC
TRBD1,NA,TRBV2,TRBJ2-7,CASRERTGVSYEQYF,TGTGCCAGCAGAGAAAGGACAGGGGTTTCCTACGAGCAGTACTTC
NA,NA,TRBV10-3,TRBJ1-3,CAISESGQAKSSGNTIYF,TGTGCCATCAGTGAGTCTGGGCAGGCAAAGAGCTCTGGAAACACCATATATTTT
TRBD1,NA,TRBV29-1,TRBJ2-2,CSVQRAQGAPGELFF,TGCAGCGTTCAAAGGGCCCAGGGGGCGCCCGGGGAGCTGTTTTTT
NA,few,TRBV7-2,TRBJ2-5,CASIDVQGETQYF,TGTGCCAGCATCGACGTCCAGGGGGAGACCCAGTACTTC
NA,few,TRBV27,TRBJ1-5,CASSNRASQPQHF,TGTGCCAGCAGTAACAGGGCGAGTCAGCCCCAGCATTTT
NA,NA,TRBV10-3,TRBJ1-1,CAITVQGNTEAFF,TGTGCCATCACCGTACAGGGAAACACTGAAGCTTTCTTT
TRBD1,NA,TRBV10-2,TRBJ2-3,CASSEPKDRSTDTQYF,TGCGCCAGCAGTGAGCCGAAGGACAGGAGCACAGATACGCAGTATTTT